What follows are 24 T cell receptor beta chains derived from one specimen sequenced in a study of cytomegalovirus exposure and HLA in healthy donors. Primers for the PCR totalled 60 Vbeta and 13 Jbeta. Here immunoSEQ multiplex PCR was the method, and the copy in TCRdb shows in-frame clones only, minus some. The table has around 190,000 clones, around 80% seen once. Sequencing used PBMCs. Every receptor here comes from a woman between 35 and 50 years old in good health and CMV-seronegative.

This clone was recorded a few times. This chain joins TRBV30 and TRBJ1-3, with TRBD1 as a possible D gene (5 bases). CDR3 size: 15 residues. Trimming removed 2 bases from V and 3 bases from J, with 14 bases in between. Per the germline V gene, CDR1 is GTSNPN and CDR2 is SVGIG (reference sequence). The CDR3 loop reads CAWSLWGAFGNTIYF. CDR3 bases: TGTGCCTGGAGTCTTTGGGGCGCGTTTGGAAACACCATATATTTT.

J is TRBJ2-5 and V is TRBV7-9; D perhaps matches TRBD1 (5 bases). Trimming took 4 bases from V and 3 from J, leaving 12 bases between them. Looked up from germline, CDR1 is SEHNR and CDR2 is FQNEAQ (reference sequence). This CDR3 region has 14 residues. In nucleotides, the CDR3 is TGTGCCAGCAGCTCGACGGACAAGAAAGAGACCCAGTACTTC. This translates into CASSSTDKKETQYF.

The V call is TRBV18, the J call TRBJ2-7; TRBD2 matches 14 bases. Germline assignment: CDR1 KGHSH and CDR2 LQKENI. CDR3 length: 16 amino acids. Trimming cost V 2 bases and J 2 bases; bases outside gene matches: 2. The CDR3 coding sequence is TGTGCCAGCTCACCATGGACTAGCGGGGGGACCTACGAGCAGTACTTC. Translating gives CASSPWTSGGTYEQYF.

The chain links TRBV7-2 to TRBJ2-5, with a possible D match to TRBD2 (6 bases). The germline CDR1 and CDR2 sequences are SGHTA and FQGNSA. Trimming removed 5 bases at V and 1 base at J, with 14 bases between. The CDR3 has 15 residues. The CDR3 nucleotides read TGTGCCAGCAGCATCGACGGAGGGCCCCAAGAGACCCAGTACTTC. The encoded protein is CASSIDGGPQETQYF.

This clone appeared a few times. The V and J genes are TRBV4-1 and TRBJ2-1, with a possible D match to TRBD2 (5 bases). V was pared by 0 bases and J by 1 base, with 7 bases between. The length of the CDR3 is 15 residues. CDR1 is MGHRA and CDR2 is YSYEKL in the germline V gene. The CDR3, as DNA: TGCGCCAGCAGCCAAGAGAGGAGGTCCTACAATGAGCAGTTCTTC. The encoded protein is CASSQERRSYNEQFF.

V and J are TRBV6-5 and TRBJ1-5; D might be TRBD1 (5 bases). This CDR3 has 15 residues. Germline CDR1 is MNHEY and CDR2 is SVGAGI. The V gene lost 5 bases and the J gene lost 6 bases, with 17 bases spanning the gap. The CDR3 DNA follows: TGTGCCAGCAGTGGGGGGGGTAACGGGGCTCAGCCCCAGCATTTT. Translation: CASSGGGNGAQPQHF.

The V gene is TRBV5-1, the J gene TRBJ1-4; D is uncertain. The germline V gene has CDR1 SGHRS and CDR2 YFSETQ. The CDR3 contains 15 residues. V was cut by 4 bases and J by 4 bases, with 14 bases left in between. CDR3 loop: CASSPVSGSNEKLFF. The CDR3 DNA follows: TGCGCCAGCAGCCCGGTTTCGGGGAGTAATGAAAAACTGTTTTTT.

The chain couples TRBV5-6 to TRBJ2-7; possible D gene TRBD1, 6 bases. V gave up 0 bases and J gave up 3 bases, with 13 bases separating them. Germline CDR1 is SGHDT and CDR2 is YYEEEE. The CDR3 is made up of 15 amino acids. CDR3 sequence reads: CASSLATGLDYEQYF. CDR3 nucleotides: TGTGCCAGCAGCTTGGCAACAGGGCTCGACTACGAGCAGTACTTC. Combining the CDR3 with reference TRBV5-6 and TRBJ2-7 gives the whole variable domain DAGVTQSPTHLIKTRGQQVTLRCSPKSGHDTVSWYQQALGQGPQFIFQYYEEEERQRGNFPDRFSGHQFPNYSSELNVNALLLGDSALYLCASSLATGLDYEQYFGPGTRLTVT.

The gene calls are TRBV30 and TRBJ2-7, with D possibly being TRBD2 (6 bases). V dropped 7 bases and J dropped 7 bases, with 20 bases sitting between them. The germline V gene has CDR1 GTSNPN and CDR2 SVGIG (reference sequence). This CDR3 has 13 amino acids. CDR3 DNA sequence: TGTGCCTCCGCGGGATACCCTACGGATGAGCAGTACTTC. It yields the protein CASAGYPTDEQYF.

The chain uses TRBV27 and TRBJ2-2, with a tentative D call TRBD2 (6 bases). The V gene's germline CDR1 is MNHEY and CDR2 SMNVEV (reference sequence). Trimming took 6 bases from V and 2 from J, leaving 13 bases between them. The CDR3 contains 15 residues. The DNA of the CDR3 is TGTGCCAGCAGCTCCGGGACTCATAACACCGGGGAGCTGTTTTTT. Translation: CASSSGTHNTGELFF.

This clone has just a few counts. The J gene is TRBJ1-2, the V gene TRBV25-1; 7 positions match TRBD1. Trimming cost V 6 bases and J 2 bases; bases outside gene matches: 15. Germline V gives CDR1 MGHDK, CDR2 SYGVNS. This CDR3 region has 17 residues. CDR3 sequence reads: CASRRTGQSLLNYGYTF. The CDR3 bases are TGTGCCAGCAGGAGGACGGGACAGAGCCTTTTGAACTATGGCTACACCTTC.

This clone was seen a handful of times. The chain employs TRBV2 and TRBJ1-5, with D possibly matching TRBD1 (5 bases). The V gene's germline CDR1 is SNHLY and CDR2 FYNNEI. V shed 3 bases and J shed 4 bases, with 10 bases lying between them. CDR3 size: 14 residues. CDR3 nucleotides: TGTGCCAGCAGTGATAAGGGGAGGAATCAGCCCCAGCATTTT. Amino acid sequence: CASSDKGRNQPQHF.

The gene calls are TRBV5-6 and TRBJ2-1, with D perhaps matching TRBD2 (5 bases). This CDR3 is built from 12 residues. Looked up from germline, CDR1 is SGHDT and CDR2 is YYEEEE. Trimming cost V 5 bases and J 15 bases, with 18 bases left between them. The CDR3 is CASSYADSYRFF. CDR3 DNA sequence: TGTGCCAGCAGTTATGCGGACTCCTATAGGTTCTTC.

V usage is TRBV5-5 and J usage is TRBJ1-2; no reliable D call. The germline V and J ends were trimmed by 0 bases and 8 bases, with 23 bases remaining between them. Germline values: CDR1 SGHKS, CDR2 YYEKEE (reference sequence). The CDR3 totals 17 residues. CDR3 in amino acids: CASSLAPQTEVIWGYTF. For the CDR3, the DNA is TGTGCCAGCAGCTTGGCCCCCCAAACAGAAGTCATATGGGGCTACACCTTC.

The CDR3 here is CASSPQKTGYGYTF. The CDR3 DNA follows: TGTGCCAGCAGTCCACAAAAGACGGGCTATGGCTACACCTTC. The V and J genes are TRBV14 and TRBJ1-2; no reliable D call. This CDR3 contains 14 residues. V was clipped by 6 bases and J by 4 bases, with 15 bases between them. Germline CDR1 SGHDN, CDR2 FVKESK. Based on the CDR3 plus reference TRBV14 and TRBJ1-2, the full variable domain is EAGVTQFPSHSVIEKGQTVTLRCDPISGHDNLYWYRRVMGKEIKFLLHFVKESKQDESGMPNNRFLAERTGGTYSTLKVQPAELEDSGVYFCASSPQKTGYGYTFGSGTRLTVV.

The chain carries TRBV7-3 and TRBJ2-2; 8 bases are a match to TRBD2. The CDR3 is 13 residues long. Trimming took 2 bases from V and 7 from J; bases not matched to a gene: 0. Germline CDR1 is SGHTA and CDR2 is FQGTGA. CDR3 DNA sequence: TGTGCCAGCAGCTTACGGGAGGGCGGGGAGCTGTTTTTT. Translation: CASSLREGGELFF.

The V and J genes are TRBV5-1 and TRBJ2-2, with D perhaps matching TRBD2 (5 bases). The CDR3 covers 19 residues. Trimming took 4 bases from V and 1 from J, leaving 23 bases between them. The V gene's germline CDR1 is SGHRS and CDR2 YFSETQ. The CDR3 region has the DNA TGCGCCAGCAGCGCCTTGCGGGCGGCTACCGGCGGGAACACCGGGGAGCTGTTTTTT. Its protein is CASSALRAATGGNTGELFF.

The genes are TRBV28 and TRBJ2-3; TRBD2 matches 11 bases. Germline V lookup: CDR1 MDHEN, CDR2 SYDVKM. The CDR3 sequence is 15 residues long. Losses at the gene ends were 2 bases for V and 5 bases for J; bases not matched to a gene: 3. The CDR3 bases are TGTGCCAGCAGTTTACCTAGCGGGAGGATAGATACGCAGTATTTT. Translated: CASSLPSGRIDTQYF.

The chain uses TRBV5-1 and TRBJ2-7, with D possibly being TRBD2 (6 bases). The CDR3 runs to 14 residues. V gave up 0 bases and J gave up 4 bases, with 11 bases separating them. Germline V gene data show CDR1 as SGHRS and CDR2 as YFSETQ. This CDR3 is CASSLAGGEYEQYF. CDR3 sequence (DNA): TGCGCCAGCAGCTTGGCCGGGGGAGAGTACGAGCAGTACTTC.

The chain uses TRBV11-2 and TRBJ1-1, with D possibly being TRBD1 (5 bases). The V and J ends lost 5 bases and 6 bases respectively, with 13 bases between them. The length of the CDR3 is 13 residues. The germline CDR1 and CDR2 sequences are SGHAT and FQNNGV. CDR3 amino acids: CASSPRGGAEAFF. In DNA form, the CDR3 reads TGTGCCAGCAGCCCCCGGGGAGGGGCTGAAGCTTTCTTT.

Remarks on this clone: The sample holds other DNA sequences that translate to the same CDR3. The chain is built from TRBV28 and TRBJ1-1; perhaps TRBD1 as D (5 bases). CDR1 is MDHEN, CDR2 SYDVKM, per germline. The V gene lost 3 bases and the J gene lost 0 bases, with 8 bases spanning the gap. This CDR3 is built from 14 residues. The CDR3 sequence: CASSLGGLNTEAFF. In DNA, the CDR3 is TGTGCCAGCAGTTTGGGGGGGTTGAACACTGAAGCTTTCTTT.

The gene calls are TRBV15 and TRBJ2-1; TRBD2 matches at 15 bases. This CDR3 is 17 amino acids long. Trimming at V came to 6 bases and at J to 7 bases, leaving 10 bases not matched to a gene. Germline CDR1 is LNHNV and CDR2 is YYDKDF (reference sequence). CDR3 sequence reads: CATRVGLAGGVGNEQFF. The CDR3 nucleotides read TGTGCCACCAGGGTTGGACTAGCGGGAGGGGTGGGGAATGAGCAGTTCTTC.

The V call is TRBV7-9, the J call TRBJ2-1; a weak D match, TRBD2 (7 bases). The V gene's germline CDR1 is SEHNR and CDR2 FQNEAQ (reference sequence). The V end lost 1 base, the J end lost 5 bases, and 12 bases lay between the germline ends. This CDR3 comprises 15 residues. In DNA, the CDR3 is TGTGCCAGCAGCTTAGAGGGGGGGCGGGACAATGAGCAGTTCTTC. Translating it yields CASSLEGGRDNEQFF.

This clone was counted a few times. V gene TRBV29-1 combines with J gene TRBJ1-1; 8 bases are shared with TRBD1. Trimming took 7 bases from V and 5 from J; bases not matched to a gene: 9. Germline V gene lookup returns CDR1 SQVTM and CDR2 ANQGSEA. The CDR3 sequence is 13 residues long. The CDR3 sequence: CSAGTGEGTEAFF. DNA for the CDR3: TGCAGCGCCGGGACAGGAGAGGGGACTGAAGCTTTCTTT.